The 15 T cell receptor beta chains given below trace back to one sample, sequenced in a study of T cell changes during pregnancy in multiple sclerosis (dated by TCRdb to between 2018 and 2021). Library generation was performed with the immunoSEQ multiplex PCR assay. What TCRdb holds here is the immuneACCESS table cut down to in-frame rearrangements. Part of the clones is not present; checked against another copy, under half of the missing clones reflect an unresolved V gene, and the others are unexplained. The sample yields tens of thousands of clones; around 90% were counted once. Less than 0.9% of the sample is in the top ten clones. The input for sequencing was CD4+ T cells from peripheral blood mononuclear cells, taken in the first trimester of pregnancy. The receptors here all came from a female donor in good health, enrolled as a control in a pregnancy study.

This clone was recorded once. This chain connects TRBV30 to TRBJ1-4; the D is unclear. The CDR3 is made up of 14 amino acids. Germline lookup yields CDR1 GTSNPN and CDR2 SVGIG (reference sequence). The ends were cut back, 3 bases at V and 0 bases at J, with 8 bases in the middle. CDR3 sequence (DNA): TGTGCCTGGAGCGCCCGAGCAACTAATGAAAAACTGTTTTTT. This gives the protein CAWSARATNEKLFF.

The V call is TRBV2, the J call TRBJ2-5; possibly TRBD1 for D (6 bases). Germline V gene data show CDR1 as SNHLY and CDR2 as FYNNEI. V lost 8 bases and J lost 5, with 15 bases in between. The CDR3 consists of 13 residues. This CDR3 reads CASHPGRGETQYF. CDR3 in DNA: TGTGCCAGCCACCCCGGCAGGGGTGAGACCCAGTACTTC.

The sample holds a few counts of this clone. V is TRBV4-2 and J is TRBJ1-4; TRBD1 is a possible D gene (5 bases). The CDR3 loop spans 21 amino acids. V was pared by 1 base and J by 5 bases, with 29 bases between. From germline, CDR1 is LGHNA and CDR2 YNFKEQ. CDR3 sequence (DNA): TGTGCCAGCAGCCAAGCTTACGGCTTTGGCAGGGCCGGGGGAATGAATGAAAAACTGTTTTTT. Translation: CASSQAYGFGRAGGMNEKLFF.

The rearrangement uses TRBV18 and TRBJ2-5; 8 bases agree with TRBD2. The germline V gene has CDR1 KGHSH and CDR2 LQKENI. The CDR3 runs 12 residues. After removal of 10 bases from V and 5 bases from J, the junction contained 6 bases not matched to a gene. CDR3 sequence (DNA): TGTGCCACCGGGGGGGCCGAGGAGACCCAGTACTTC. Amino acid sequence: CATGGAEETQYF.

The chain is built from TRBV7-2 and TRBJ2-1; the match to TRBD2 covers 9 bases. CDR1 is SGHTA, CDR2 FQGNSA, per germline. The CDR3 is 16 amino acids. The ends lost 5 bases at V and 0 bases at J; junction bases unmatched: 5. CDR3 residues: CASSPLAGASYNEQFF. The CDR3 DNA reads TGTGCCAGCAGCCCCTTAGCGGGGGCCTCCTACAATGAGCAGTTCTTC.

CDR3 DNA: TGTGCCAGCAGCCAAGTGGACTCACGATACGAGCAGTACTTC. Its protein is CASSQVDSRYEQYF. This rearrangement joins TRBV14 to TRBJ2-7; weak D call: TRBD2 (5 bases). The V gene lost 1 base and the J gene lost 4 bases, with 11 bases spanning the gap. Looked up from germline, CDR1 is SGHDN and CDR2 is FVKESK. The CDR3 spans 14 residues.

This clone was picked up a small number of times. The chain uses TRBV19 and TRBJ1-6; the D is unclear. CDR1 and CDR2 from the germline V gene are LNHDA and SQIVND (reference sequence). V gave up 7 bases and J gave up 6 bases, with 16 bases separating them. This CDR3 comprises 15 residues. The CDR3 region is CASTPGELFNSPLHF. Written as DNA, the CDR3 is TGTGCCAGTACCCCCGGGGAGCTGTTTAATTCACCCCTCCACTTT.

The V and J genes are TRBV30 and TRBJ1-2, with D tentatively TRBD1 (6 bases). CDR3 length equals 13 residues. Per the germline V gene, CDR1 is GTSNPN and CDR2 is SVGIG (reference sequence). Trimming took off 4 bases at V and 4 bases at J, with 13 bases between the two ends. CDR3 in DNA: TGTGCCTGGACCCCAGGGGCCCTCTATGGCTACACCTTC. It is translated as CAWTPGALYGYTF.

This chain links TRBV4-3 with TRBJ1-6; 9 nucleotides align to TRBD1. The junction had 15 bases not matched to a gene; V was cut back by 6 bases and J by 12 bases. Germline V gene lookup returns CDR1 LGHNA and CDR2 YSLEER. The CDR3 is 16 amino acids. In DNA, the CDR3 is TGCGCCAGCAGTCCTAGCCCGGGACAGGGTAGTGGACCCCTCCACTTT. Translating gives CASSPSPGQGSGPLHF.

V gene TRBV5-1 combines with J gene TRBJ1-2; tentative D call: TRBD1 (6 bases). Between the trimmed V and J ends, which lost 0 bases and 7 bases, there was a span of 16 bases. CDR3 size: 15 residues. The germline V gene encodes CDR1 SGHRS and CDR2 YFSETQ. The CDR3 DNA reads TGCGCCAGCAGCTTGGCCTCACCGACAGGCCCTGGCTACACCTTC. As protein: CASSLASPTGPGYTF.

The V and J genes are TRBV2 and TRBJ2-6; D is ambiguous. CDR3 length: 14 amino acids. V was cut by 4 bases and J by 0 bases, with 4 bases left in between. Germline CDR1 and CDR2: SNHLY and FYNNEI. This CDR3 is CASSAGSGANVLTF. The CDR3 nucleotides read TGTGCCAGCAGTGCGGGCTCTGGGGCCAACGTCCTGACTTTC.

This clone was recorded once. V usage is TRBV19 and J usage is TRBJ1-1; TRBD1 agrees at 7 bases. J was trimmed by 6 bases and V by 7 bases; bases with no gene match: 11. Germline CDR1 and CDR2: LNHDA and SQIVND (reference sequence). CDR3 length: 14 residues. CDR3 loop: CASMKGTVLSEAFF. The DNA for the CDR3 is TGTGCCAGTATGAAAGGGACAGTTCTTTCTGAAGCTTTCTTT.

The V call is TRBV7-9, the J call TRBJ2-3, with no clear D. Trimming cost V 8 bases and J 4 bases, with 10 bases left between them. The CDR3 spans 12 residues. The germline V gene encodes CDR1 SEHNR and CDR2 FQNEAQ (reference sequence). As DNA, the CDR3 is TGTGCCAGCTCCCCTGCGGCAGATACGCAGTATTTT. Translated: CASSPAADTQYF.

CDR3 coding DNA: TGTGCCAGTAGTAGAGGACAGGGGAGAGGGGAAGCTTTCTTT. Translated: CASSRGQGRGEAFF. The rearrangement uses TRBV19 and TRBJ1-1; 9 bases fit TRBD1. Germline values: CDR1 LNHDA, CDR2 SQIVND (reference sequence). The CDR3 runs to 14 residues. Germline trimming cut 4 bases from V and 8 bases from J; bases unmatched to any gene: 8.

The V gene is TRBV7-6, the J gene TRBJ1-3; D gene unclear. V was pared by 5 bases and J by 0 bases, with 11 bases between. The length of the CDR3 is 15 residues. Germline V gives CDR1 SGHVS, CDR2 FNYEAQ. Here the CDR3 DNA reads TGTGCCAGCAGCCCCCGGTTTAGCTCTGGAAACACCATATATTTT. The encoded protein is CASSPRFSSGNTIYF.